The 30 T cell receptor beta chains presented below share a single source sample, sequenced in a study of blood T cell repertoires in COVID-19. The repertoire was sequenced with immunoSEQ multiplex PCR; TCRdb's copy has only in-frame clones and lacks some. The table records around 100,000 clones, approximately 86% of them present only once. The sequenced material came from peripheral blood. The receptors stem from a man aged 45-60 years with active or convalescent COVID-19.

The chain is built from TRBV4-3 and TRBJ2-1; TRBD2 might be the D (5 bases). Trimming stripped 5 bases from V and 2 bases from J, with 13 bases between. CDR1 is LGHNA, CDR2 YSLEER, per germline. The CDR3 loop spans 15 amino acids. The CDR3 DNA is TGCGCCAGCAGCGACGGAAGCGGTCCCTACAATGAGCAGTTCTTC. Translating it yields CASSDGSGPYNEQFF.

The rearrangement uses TRBV19 and TRBJ2-1, with 7 nucleotides matching TRBD2. The trim removed 4 bases at V and 2 bases at J, leaving 8 bases unmatched. Germline V gene data show CDR1 as LNHDA and CDR2 as SQIVND (reference sequence). The CDR3 has 16 amino acids. In nucleotides, the CDR3 is TGTGCCAGTAGTACTCAGGCGGGGGTGACCTACAATGAGCAGTTCTTC. Protein sequence: CASSTQAGVTYNEQFF.

The rearrangement uses TRBV6-6 and TRBJ1-2; 9 nucleotides line up with TRBD1. The trim removed 5 bases at V and 4 bases at J, leaving 5 bases unmatched. Per the germline V gene, CDR1 is MNHNY and CDR2 is SVGAGI (reference sequence). This CDR3 region has 14 residues. The CDR3 here is CASSTGTGSYGYTF. CDR3 in DNA: TGTGCCAGCAGTACCGGGACAGGGAGCTATGGCTACACCTTC.

This rearrangement joins TRBV6-5 to TRBJ2-6; the D is unclear. The CDR3 spans 13 residues. Germline loops: CDR1 MNHEY, CDR2 SVGAGI. V lost 5 bases and J 3 bases, leaving 5 bases between the germline ends. The chain's CDR3 is CASSTLGANVLTF. CDR3 nucleotide sequence: TGTGCCAGCAGTACTCTTGGGGCCAACGTCCTGACTTTC.

This chain links TRBV10-2 with TRBJ2-5, with a tentative D call TRBD1 (5 bases). Between the trimmed V and J ends, which lost 4 bases and 1 base, there was a span of 7 bases. Looked up from germline, CDR1 is WSHSY and CDR2 is SAAADI. This CDR3 contains 13 residues. The CDR3 nucleotides are TGCGCCAGCAGTGGACAGATCCAAGAGACCCAGTACTTC. It translates to CASSGQIQETQYF.

The V gene is TRBV28, the J gene TRBJ2-7, with D perhaps matching TRBD1 (6 bases). The CDR3 covers 15 residues. Trimming left V 3 bases short and J 3 bases short, with 15 bases between. CDR1 and CDR2 from the germline V gene are MDHEN and SYDVKM. CDR3 coding DNA: TGTGCCAGCAGTTTCACCGGGACAATTAACTACGAGCAGTACTTC. Amino acids: CASSFTGTINYEQYF.

The chain couples TRBV15 to TRBJ1-4; D might be TRBD1 (6 bases). From germline, CDR1 is LNHNV and CDR2 YYDKDF (reference sequence). V shed 0 bases and J shed 7 bases, with 12 bases lying between them. There are 15 residues in the CDR3. CDR3 loop: CATSREPGAGEKLFF. The CDR3 nucleotides read TGTGCCACCAGCAGAGAGCCAGGGGCAGGTGAAAAACTGTTTTTT.

The chain recombines TRBV5-1 with TRBJ2-3, with a possible D match to TRBD1 (6 bases). The length of the CDR3 is 14 residues. Per the germline V gene, CDR1 is SGHRS and CDR2 is YFSETQ. Trimming took off 1 base at V and 5 bases at J, with 11 bases between the two ends. CDR3 DNA: TGCGCCAGCAGCTTGTGGGGGCGCGAAGATACGCAGTATTTT. It specifies CASSLWGREDTQYF.

This clone has only one observation. This chain connects TRBV7-6 to TRBJ2-6; 12 bases align to TRBD1. CDR1 SGHVS and CDR2 FNYEAQ come from the germline V gene. The CDR3 contains 19 residues. J gave up 4 bases and V 0 bases, and 7 bases lay outside the gene matches. The DNA for the CDR3 is TGTGCCAGCAGCTTAGCACCGGGACAGGGGGCAAGCGGGGCCAACGTCCTGACTTTC. Its translation is CASSLAPGQGASGANVLTF.

This clone is a singleton in its sample. The J gene is TRBJ2-3, the V gene TRBV27; possible D gene TRBD1, 5 bases. V was pared by 8 bases and J by 5 bases, with 20 bases between. CDR1 is MNHEY, CDR2 SMNVEV, per germline (reference sequence). The CDR3 length is 15 residues. As DNA, the CDR3 is TGTGCCAGCGGCTACTGGCAGGGATGGCAAGATACGCAGTATTTT. It translates to CASGYWQGWQDTQYF.

This clone has just one count. The junction departs from germline at one end; a sequencing error may be responsible. V is TRBV2 and J is TRBJ2-1; 8 nucleotides align to TRBD1. The CDR3 totals 11 residues. Germline V gives CDR1 SNHLY, CDR2 FYNNEI. The CDR3: CASRADRVWLF. The CDR3 DNA reads as TGTGCCAGCAGAGCGGACAGGGTTTGGCTCTTC. Drawing the rest from reference TRBV2 and TRBJ2-1, the complete variable domain is EPEVTQTPSHQVTQMGQEVILRCVPISNHLYFYWYRQILGQKVEFLVSFYNNEISEKSEIFDDQFSVERPDGSNFTLKIRSTKLEDSAMYFCASRADRVWLFGPGTRLTVL.

This chain connects TRBV19 to TRBJ2-1, with D tentatively TRBD2 (5 bases). V lost 4 bases, J lost 7 bases, and 14 bases lay in between. In germline, CDR1 is LNHDA, CDR2 SQIVND (reference sequence). The CDR3 extends over 14 amino acids. CDR3 nucleotides: TGTGCCAGTAGTACGTCCCGGGGAAGGAATGAGCAGTTCTTC. It codes for CASSTSRGRNEQFF.

The chain combines TRBV12-3 or TRBV12-4 with TRBJ2-7; no definite D call. This CDR3 contains 13 residues. V lost 1 base, J lost 2 bases, and 6 bases lay in between. The CDR3 DNA is TGTGCCAGCAGTTTAGGCGGAACCTACGAGCAGTACTTC. This encodes CASSLGGTYEQYF.

The gene calls are TRBV27 and TRBJ1-1; D gene uncertain. Germline values: CDR1 MNHEY, CDR2 SMNVEV (reference sequence). The CDR3 is made up of 12 amino acids. V was trimmed by 6 bases and J by 1 base, leaving 6 bases between them. The CDR3, as DNA: TGTGCCAGCAGCATGAGGAACACTGAAGCTTTCTTT. Amino acid sequence: CASSMRNTEAFF.

This clone came up a few times. V gene TRBV2 combines with J gene TRBJ1-5; D is undetermined. CDR3 size: 13 residues. V was clipped by 2 bases and J by 3 bases, with 5 bases between them. CDR1 is SNHLY and CDR2 is FYNNEI in the germline V gene. The CDR3 region has the DNA TGTGCCAGCAGTGAATCTCCCAATCAGCCCCAGCATTTT. The encoded protein is CASSESPNQPQHF.

The J gene is TRBJ1-5, the V gene TRBV19, with no clear D. Germline V CDR1 and CDR2: LNHDA, SQIVND (reference sequence). The CDR3 extends over 14 amino acids. The V and J ends lost 1 base and 7 bases respectively, with 11 bases between them. CDR3 nucleotide sequence: TGTGCCAGTAGTATAGTTGGAGGATACCAGCCCCAGCATTTT. This sequence encodes CASSIVGGYQPQHF.

This clone was detected a few times. V and J are TRBV7-2 and TRBJ1-1, with a possible D match to TRBD1 (6 bases). V shed 5 bases and J shed 1 base, with 14 bases lying between them. Germline V gene lookup returns CDR1 SGHTA and CDR2 FQGNSA. CDR3 length equals 15 residues. CDR3: CASSGTPGRNTEAFF. Written as DNA, the CDR3 is TGTGCCAGCAGCGGGACACCCGGGCGGAACACTGAAGCTTTCTTT. Filled out from reference TRBV7-2 and TRBJ1-1, the complete variable domain reads GAGVSQSPSNKVTEKGKDVELRCDPISGHTALYWYRQSLGQGLEFLIYFQGNSAPDKSGLPSDRFSAERTGGSVSTLTIQRTQQEDSAVYLCASSGTPGRNTEAFFGQGTRLTVV.

The rearrangement uses TRBV7-9 and TRBJ1-2; the D gene is possibly TRBD1 (5 bases). Between the trimmed V and J ends, which lost 4 bases and 4 bases, there was a span of 7 bases. The CDR3 has 12 residues. In germline, CDR1 is SEHNR, CDR2 FQNEAQ (reference sequence). The CDR3: CASSYDSYGYTF. The CDR3 nucleotides are TGTGCCAGCAGCTACGACAGCTATGGCTACACCTTC.

This chain connects TRBV29-1 to TRBJ1-1, with a possible D match to TRBD1 (6 bases). Germline CDR1 reads SQVTM; CDR2 reads ANQGSEA. The CDR3 sequence is 13 residues long. The V end was cut by 4 bases, the J end by 0 bases, with 9 bases between. DNA of the CDR3: TGCAGCGTTGTCTGGGACATGAACACTGAAGCTTTCTTT. Encoded protein: CSVVWDMNTEAFF. The full variable domain, in which reference TRBV29-1 and TRBJ1-1 provide the parts outside the CDR3, is SAVISQKPSRDICQRGTSLTIQCQVDSQVTMMFWYRQQPGQSLTLIATANQGSEATYESGFVIDKFPISRPNLTFSTLTVSNMSPEDSSIYLCSVVWDMNTEAFFGQGTRLTVV.

V gene TRBV28 combines with J gene TRBJ1-6, with a possible D match to TRBD1 (6 bases). This CDR3 is built from 14 residues. Germline loops: CDR1 MDHEN, CDR2 SYDVKM. Trimming shortened V by 5 bases and J by 10 bases, and 15 bases separated the two germline ends. As DNA, the CDR3 is TGTGCCAGCAGTCTACAGGGTGAGGGATCACCCCTCCACTTT. Amino acid sequence: CASSLQGEGSPLHF.

As regards this clone: Other nucleotide sequences in the sample specify the same CDR3. The chain uses TRBV3-1 (or the pseudogene TRBV3-2) and TRBJ1-1, with 8 bases fitting TRBD1. Germline CDR1 and CDR2: LGHDT and YNNKEL (reference sequence). The CDR3 covers 13 residues. J lost 2 bases, V lost 5 bases, and 1 base had no gene match. The CDR3 nucleotides are TGTGCCAGCAGCGACAGGGGTAACACTGAAGCTTTCTTT. It codes for CASSDRGNTEAFF.

The CDR3 DNA follows: TGTGCCAGCAGCGTAGACAGAGACCCCTCTGGAAACACCATATATTTT. Protein sequence: CASSVDRDPSGNTIYF. The V call is TRBV9, the J call TRBJ1-3, with D unresolved. Per germline, CDR1 SGDLS and CDR2 YYNGEE. The V end lost 0 bases, the J end lost 0 bases, and 10 bases lay between the germline ends. The CDR3 sequence is 16 residues long.

The chain is built from TRBV30 and TRBJ1-6; D is undetermined. The V end was cut by 3 bases, the J end by 8 bases, with 14 bases between. Germline-derived CDR1 and CDR2 are GTSNPN and SVGIG (reference sequence). The length of the CDR3 is 14 residues. CDR3 nucleotides: TGTGCCTGGAGCCCCACGGGATTCGATTCACCCCTCCACTTT. The encoded protein is CAWSPTGFDSPLHF.

A few counts support this clone. DNA of the CDR3: TGTGCCAGCTCCGCCGCCAGGGACAATGAGCAGTTCTTC. The encoded protein is CASSAARDNEQFF. This chain joins TRBV28 and TRBJ2-1; tentatively, D is TRBD1 (5 bases). This CDR3 is built from 13 residues. Trimming removed 8 bases from V and 5 bases from J, with 13 bases in between. Germline values: CDR1 MDHEN, CDR2 SYDVKM.

This clone appeared once. The V and J genes are TRBV11-3 and TRBJ2-5; 11 bases are a match to TRBD1. From germline, CDR1 is SGHNT and CDR2 YENEEA. The CDR3 spans 16 residues. Unmatched junction bases numbered 2, after V lost 1 base and J lost 1 base. The DNA of the CDR3 is TGTGCCAGCAGCTTAGCAGGGACAGGGGGCCAAGAGACCCAGTACTTC. Its translation is CASSLAGTGGQETQYF.

J is TRBJ2-1 and V is TRBV4-1; D possibly corresponds to TRBD1 (5 bases). The CDR3 sequence is 12 residues long. Germline loops: CDR1 MGHRA, CDR2 YSYEKL. V gave up 4 bases and J gave up 7 bases, with 8 bases separating them. CDR3 DNA sequence: TGCGCCAGCAGCCCGACAGCGAATGAGCAGTTCTTC. Translation gives CASSPTANEQFF.

The chain is built from TRBV10-3 and TRBJ2-1, with 7 bases matching TRBD1. After removal of 6 bases from V and 7 bases from J, the junction contained 3 bases not matched to a gene. Germline values: CDR1 ENHRY, CDR2 SYGVKD. The length of the CDR3 is 12 residues. This CDR3 reads CAIRGDRNEQFF. CDR3 sequence (DNA): TGTGCCATCAGGGGGGACAGAAATGAGCAGTTCTTC.

The chain links TRBV5-8 to TRBJ1-5; 10 positions match TRBD1. This CDR3 region has 15 residues. CDR1 is SGHTS, CDR2 YDEGEE, per germline. V shed 3 bases and J 7 bases; nucleotides not matched to a gene: 7. The CDR3 DNA is TGTGCCAGCAGCTCCGGGACAGGGGTGACGCAGCCCCAGCATTTT. Protein sequence: CASSSGTGVTQPQHF.

The J gene is TRBJ1-3, the V gene TRBV5-1; a weak D match, TRBD1 (5 bases). The CDR3 has 17 amino acids. CDR1 SGHRS and CDR2 YFSETQ come from the germline V gene. Trimming stripped 1 base from V and 0 bases from J, with 14 bases between. CDR3 protein: CASSLPEGRSSGNTIYF. In DNA, the CDR3 is TGCGCCAGCAGCTTGCCTGAGGGGAGGTCCTCTGGAAACACCATATATTTT.

V gene TRBV4-1 combines with J gene TRBJ1-4; tentative D call: TRBD1 (5 bases). Trimming shortened V by 0 bases and J by 11 bases, and 10 bases separated the two germline ends. Germline-derived CDR1 and CDR2 are MGHRA and YSYEKL. This CDR3 region has 13 residues. Here the CDR3 DNA reads TGCGCCAGCAGCCAAGAGGTCAGGGCGAAACTGTTTTTT. Protein sequence: CASSQEVRAKLFF.